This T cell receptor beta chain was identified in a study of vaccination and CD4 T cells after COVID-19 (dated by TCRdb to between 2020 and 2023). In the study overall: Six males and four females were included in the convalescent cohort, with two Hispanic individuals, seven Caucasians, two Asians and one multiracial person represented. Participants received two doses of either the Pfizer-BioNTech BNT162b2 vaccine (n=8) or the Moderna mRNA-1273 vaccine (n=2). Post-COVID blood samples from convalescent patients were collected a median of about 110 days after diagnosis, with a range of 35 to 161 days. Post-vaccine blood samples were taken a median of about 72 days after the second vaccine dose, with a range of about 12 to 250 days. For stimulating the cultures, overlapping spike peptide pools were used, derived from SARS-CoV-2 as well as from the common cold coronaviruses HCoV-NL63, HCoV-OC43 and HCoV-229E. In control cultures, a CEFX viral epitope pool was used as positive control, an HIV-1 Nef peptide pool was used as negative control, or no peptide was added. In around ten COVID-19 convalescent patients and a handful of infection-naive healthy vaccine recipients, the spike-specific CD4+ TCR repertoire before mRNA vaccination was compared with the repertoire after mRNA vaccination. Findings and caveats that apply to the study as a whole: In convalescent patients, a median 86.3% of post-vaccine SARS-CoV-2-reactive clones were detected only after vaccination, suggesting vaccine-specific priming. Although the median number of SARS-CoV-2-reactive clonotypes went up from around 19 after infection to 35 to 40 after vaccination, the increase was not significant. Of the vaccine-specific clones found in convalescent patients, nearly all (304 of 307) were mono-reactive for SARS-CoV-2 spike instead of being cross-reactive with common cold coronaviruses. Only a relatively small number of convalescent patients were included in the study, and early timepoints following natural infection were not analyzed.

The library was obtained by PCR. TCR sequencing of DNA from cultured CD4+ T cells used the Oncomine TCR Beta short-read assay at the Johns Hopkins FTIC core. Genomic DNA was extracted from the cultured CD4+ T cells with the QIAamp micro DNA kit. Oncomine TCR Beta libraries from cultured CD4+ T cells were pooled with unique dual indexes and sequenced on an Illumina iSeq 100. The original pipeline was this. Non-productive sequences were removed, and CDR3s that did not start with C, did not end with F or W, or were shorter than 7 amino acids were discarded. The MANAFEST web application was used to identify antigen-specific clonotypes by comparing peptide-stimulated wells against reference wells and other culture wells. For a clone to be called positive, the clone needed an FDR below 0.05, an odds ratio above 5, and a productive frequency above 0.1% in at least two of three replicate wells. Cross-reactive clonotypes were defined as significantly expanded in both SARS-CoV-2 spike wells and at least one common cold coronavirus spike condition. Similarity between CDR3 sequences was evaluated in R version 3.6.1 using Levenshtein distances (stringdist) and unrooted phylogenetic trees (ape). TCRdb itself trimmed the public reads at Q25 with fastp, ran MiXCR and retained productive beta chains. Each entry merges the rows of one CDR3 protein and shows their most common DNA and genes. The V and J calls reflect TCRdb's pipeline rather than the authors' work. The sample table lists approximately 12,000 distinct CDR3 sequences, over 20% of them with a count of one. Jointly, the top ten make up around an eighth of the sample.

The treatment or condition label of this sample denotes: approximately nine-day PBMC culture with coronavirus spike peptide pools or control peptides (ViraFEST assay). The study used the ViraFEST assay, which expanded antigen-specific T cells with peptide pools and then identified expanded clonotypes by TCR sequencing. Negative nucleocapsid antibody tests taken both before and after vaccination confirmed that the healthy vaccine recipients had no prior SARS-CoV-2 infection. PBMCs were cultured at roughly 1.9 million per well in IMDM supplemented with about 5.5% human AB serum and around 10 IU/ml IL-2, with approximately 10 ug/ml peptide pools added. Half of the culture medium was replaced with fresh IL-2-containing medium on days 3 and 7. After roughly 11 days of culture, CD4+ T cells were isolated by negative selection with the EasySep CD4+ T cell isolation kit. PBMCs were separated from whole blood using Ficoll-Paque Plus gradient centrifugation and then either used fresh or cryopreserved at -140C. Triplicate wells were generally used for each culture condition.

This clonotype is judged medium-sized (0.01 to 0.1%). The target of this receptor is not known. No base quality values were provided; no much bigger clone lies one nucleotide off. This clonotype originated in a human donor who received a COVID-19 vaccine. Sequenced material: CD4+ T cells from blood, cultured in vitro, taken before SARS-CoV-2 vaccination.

This receptor has the CDR3 CASQDRGEPNTEAFF. The nucleotides are TGTGCCAGCCAGGACAGGGGAGAACCGAACACTGAAGCTTTCTTT. In this chain, TRBV6-1 is recombined with TRBJ1-1, with 9 central nucleotides matching TRBD1. Sequences MNHNS (CDR1) and SASEGT (CDR2) are obtained from the germline V gene. V loses 8 bases at its end and J loses 1 base; junction bases beyond the gene matches: 8. The CDR3 holds 15 amino acids from the cysteine to the phenylalanine. The retained sequence is limited to the CDR3, 45 bases, with the frame set at the first base.